This T cell receptor (beta chain) emerged from a study of response to subunit inactivated influenza vaccine. Study-wide results and limits: The authors put forward the suggestion that each seasonal influenza vaccination may bring in only a limited number of new T cells.

The CDR3 sequence is 16 residues long. Trimming left V 9 bases short and J 0 bases short, with 17 bases between. Germline CDR1 is KGHDR and CDR2 is SFDVKD. With respect to this clonotype: Its antigen remains unknown.

Each CDR3 protein gets one entry after TCRdb re-called the RT-PCR reads with MiXCR. The table shows over 300,000 distinct CDR3 sequences, with around a fifth occurring only once. Here the sequenced sample was PBMCs from blood, taken approximately 22 months after vaccination. The J gene is TRBJ1-3, the V gene TRBV24-1; D not resolved. This sequence was found in a man between 50 and 70 years old who received an inactivated influenza vaccine. CDR3 nucleotides: TGTGCCACCCGAGCTACCACAGTAGACTCTGGAAACACCATATATTTT. Translated, it gives CATRATTVDSGNTIYF.